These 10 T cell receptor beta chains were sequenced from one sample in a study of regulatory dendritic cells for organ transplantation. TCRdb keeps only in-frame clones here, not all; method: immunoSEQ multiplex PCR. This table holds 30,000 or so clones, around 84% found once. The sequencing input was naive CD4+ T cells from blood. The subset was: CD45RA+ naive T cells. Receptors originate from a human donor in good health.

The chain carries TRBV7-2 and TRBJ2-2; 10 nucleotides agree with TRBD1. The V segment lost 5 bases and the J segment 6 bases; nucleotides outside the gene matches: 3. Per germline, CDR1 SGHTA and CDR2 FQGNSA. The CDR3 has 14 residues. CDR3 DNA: TGTGCCAGCAGCCGAGACAGGGGGCCCGGGGAGCTGTTTTTT. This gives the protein CASSRDRGPGELFF.

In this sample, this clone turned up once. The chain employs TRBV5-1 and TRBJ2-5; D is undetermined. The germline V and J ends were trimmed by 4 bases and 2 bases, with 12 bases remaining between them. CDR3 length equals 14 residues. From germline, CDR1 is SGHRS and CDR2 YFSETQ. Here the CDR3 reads CASSMGRLQETQYF. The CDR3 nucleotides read TGCGCCAGCAGCATGGGTCGGTTGCAAGAGACCCAGTACTTC.

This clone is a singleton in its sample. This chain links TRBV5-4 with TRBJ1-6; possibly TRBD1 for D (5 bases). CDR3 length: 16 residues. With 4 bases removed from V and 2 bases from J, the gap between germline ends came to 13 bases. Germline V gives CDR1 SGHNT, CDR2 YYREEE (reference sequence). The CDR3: CASSLRRGTYNSPLHF. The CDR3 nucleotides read TGTGCCAGCAGCCTACGGAGGGGCACCTATAATTCACCCCTCCACTTT.

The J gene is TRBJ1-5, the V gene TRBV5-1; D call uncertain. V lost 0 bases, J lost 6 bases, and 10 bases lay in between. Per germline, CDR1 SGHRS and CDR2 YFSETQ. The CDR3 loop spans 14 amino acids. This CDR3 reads CASSLESAGQPQHF. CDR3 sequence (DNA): TGCGCCAGCAGCTTGGAAAGTGCCGGTCAGCCCCAGCATTTT. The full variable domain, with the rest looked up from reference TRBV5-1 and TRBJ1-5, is KAGVTQTPRYLIKTRGQQVTLSCSPISGHRSVSWYQQTPGQGLQFLFEYFSETQRNKGNFPGRFSGRQFSNSRSEMNVSTLELGDSALYLCASSLESAGQPQHFGDGTRLSIL.

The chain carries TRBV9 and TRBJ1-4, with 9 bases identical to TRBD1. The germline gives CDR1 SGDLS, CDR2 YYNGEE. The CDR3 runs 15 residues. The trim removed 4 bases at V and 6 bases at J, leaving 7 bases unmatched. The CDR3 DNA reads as TGTGCCAGCAGCCCCCGACAGGGGGGTGATGAAAAACTGTTTTTT. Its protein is CASSPRQGGDEKLFF.

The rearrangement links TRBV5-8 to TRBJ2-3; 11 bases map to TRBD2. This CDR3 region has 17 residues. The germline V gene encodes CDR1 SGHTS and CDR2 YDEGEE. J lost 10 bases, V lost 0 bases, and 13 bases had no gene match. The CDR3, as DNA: TGTGCCAGCAGCTTGGCTCTTACGGGTAGCGGGGGGGCCGCGCAGTATTTT. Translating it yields CASSLALTGSGGAAQYF.

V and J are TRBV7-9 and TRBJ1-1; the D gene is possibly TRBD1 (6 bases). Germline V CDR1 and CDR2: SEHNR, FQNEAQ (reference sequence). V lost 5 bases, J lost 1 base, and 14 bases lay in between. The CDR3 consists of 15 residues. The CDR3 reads CASSPRGGQNTEAFF. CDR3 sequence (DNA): TGTGCCAGCAGCCCTCGGGGGGGCCAGAACACTGAAGCTTTCTTT.

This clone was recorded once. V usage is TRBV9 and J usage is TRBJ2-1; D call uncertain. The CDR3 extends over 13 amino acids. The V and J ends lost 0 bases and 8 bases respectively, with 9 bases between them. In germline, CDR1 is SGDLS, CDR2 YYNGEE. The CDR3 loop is CASSVGTSHEQFF. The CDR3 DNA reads TGTGCCAGCAGCGTAGGAACTTCTCATGAGCAGTTCTTC.

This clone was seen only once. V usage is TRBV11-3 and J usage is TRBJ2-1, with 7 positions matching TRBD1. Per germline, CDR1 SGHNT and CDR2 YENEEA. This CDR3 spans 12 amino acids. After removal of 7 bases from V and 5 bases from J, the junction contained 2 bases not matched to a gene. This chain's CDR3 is CASTTGHNEQFF. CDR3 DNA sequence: TGTGCCAGCACGACAGGGCACAATGAGCAGTTCTTC.

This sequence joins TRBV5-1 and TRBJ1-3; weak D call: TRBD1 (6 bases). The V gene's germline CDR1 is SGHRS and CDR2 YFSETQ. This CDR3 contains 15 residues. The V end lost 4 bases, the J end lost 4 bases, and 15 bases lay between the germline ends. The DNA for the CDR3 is TGCGCCAGCAGCGTAAGTCGGGGACAAGGAAACACCATATATTTT. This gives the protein CASSVSRGQGNTIYF.